This T cell receptor (beta chain) was observed in a study of cytomegalovirus exposure and HLA in healthy donors. About this clone: Its specificity is not known.

This PCR relied on a set of 60 Vbeta primers and 13 Jbeta primers. The protocol was immunoSEQ multiplex PCR, while the TCRdb copy is restricted to in-frame clones and leaves out a portion. The sample lists under 150,000 clones; about 59% were seen once. The study's findings and limits: Later examination showed HLA-associated TCR beta chains had greater clonal expansion than equally common others. The HLA-A and HLA-B alleles of most subjects were reportedly predicted accurately from TCR beta sequences. DRB1 had the most TCR associations and HLA-C the fewest, a later analysis found, with rates varying by HLA locus.

V shed 4 bases, J shed 2 bases, and the junction held 4 bases outside the gene matches. Germline-derived CDR1 and CDR2 are SGHVS and FNYEAQ. The CDR3 spans 15 residues. V and J are TRBV7-6 and TRBJ1-5, with 8 positions matching TRBD1. The clonotype comes from a middle-aged woman in good health and CMV-seropositive. Sequencing was done on a sample of PBMCs. The CDR3 sequence is CASSSTGGGNQPQHF. In DNA form, the CDR3 reads TGTGCCAGCAGCTCCACAGGGGGAGGCAATCAGCCCCAGCATTTT.